The T cell receptor beta chain under discussion was sequenced for a study of T cell repertoires in cytomegalovirus infection. At the level of the study: From public TCR beta signatures came an indication of both CMV infection and matching HLA type. Study-wide results and caveats: Carriers of CMV and the relevant HLA type were discriminated by public TCR beta frequency. CMV-specific HLA-C-restricted TCR beta clonotypes dominated the ex vivo response.

TCRdb reprocessed the reads via MiXCR and lists one record per CDR3 protein. The sample has 90,000 to 120,000 distinct CDR3 sequences; less than 25% are singletons. This clonotype was picked up many times. The target antigen is unknown. Germline is not matched at one junction end, which may reflect a read error. The sample taken for sequencing was CD8+ T cells from PBMCs. The source is a human donor in good health (CMV status not recorded). Some clones in this sample may be carry-over from other donors' samples.

CDR3 sequence: CASSSSGTGVF. CDR3 coding DNA: TGTGCCAGCAGCTCATCCGGGACCGGGGTCTTC. J is TRBJ2-1 and V is TRBV7-2; D is tentatively TRBD1 or TRBD2 (5 bases each). This CDR3 comprises 11 residues. CDR1 is SGHTA and CDR2 is FQGNSA in the germline V gene.